This T cell receptor beta chain was obtained from a study of vaccination and CD4 T cells after COVID-19. Study summary: Convalescent cases consisted of six males and four females, of whom two were Hispanic.

Findings of the study overall: Convalescent patients had a median about 88% of post-vaccine SARS-CoV-2-reactive clones that were detected only after vaccination, not before it. Convalescent patient numbers were relatively low, with no early post-infection timepoints.

Sequence data for DNA of cultured CD4+ T cells were generated by the Oncomine TCR Beta short-read assay. TCRdb fed the PCR reads into MiXCR, producing one record per CDR3 protein. The table includes tens of thousands of distinct CDR3 sequences, 45% to 60% detected once. The CDR3 extends over 13 amino acids. CDR1 and CDR2 (germline): DFQATT, SNEGSKA (reference sequence). Treatment noted: approximately nine-day PBMC culture with coronavirus spike peptide pools or control peptides (ViraFEST assay). Following expansion of antigen-specific T cells with peptide pools, ViraFEST then sequenced TCRs. This clonotype came up a few times. The antigen remains unidentified. At one of its ends the junction is not consistent with the germline gene, which may arise from a read error.

This receptor was obtained from a human donor who had recovered from COVID-19. Sequencing input: CD4+ T cells from blood, cultured in vitro. The rearrangement links TRBV20-1 to TRBJ2-5; D unresolved. The CDR3 DNA is TGCAGTGGTAGAGCTAGTCACGGGGAGACCCAGTACTTC. It translates to CSGRASHGETQYF.